Below are 24 T cell receptor beta chains sequenced from a single sample in a study of OX40 agonist ivuxolimab in advanced cancers. Measured with immunoSEQ multiplex PCR; TCRdb has only the in-frame clones, and not every one. The table has about 110,000 clones, approximately 89% seen once; the top ten hold approximately 0.29%. This material consisted of CD4+ or CD8+ T cells sorted from blood, taken in a trial of the OX40 agonist ivuxolimab. These receptors originate from an adult with an advanced solid tumor such as melanoma, head and neck, liver or kidney cancer.

This chain links TRBV2 with TRBJ2-1; possibly TRBD1 for D (5 bases). The CDR3 totals 13 residues. Germline V gives CDR1 SNHLY, CDR2 FYNNEI. Trimming removed 5 bases from V and 10 bases from J, with 15 bases in between. This CDR3 reads CASSQQVSREQFF. CDR3 coding DNA: TGTGCCAGCAGTCAACAGGTATCAAGGGAGCAGTTCTTC.

This chain uses TRBV2 with TRBJ1-4, with TRBD1 matching over 9 bases. V was clipped by 6 bases and J by 4 bases; unmatched bases: 6. Germline CDR1 reads SNHLY; CDR2 reads FYNNEI. CDR3 length: 15 residues. In DNA form, the CDR3 reads TGTGCCAGCAGCACAGGGGGCTACTATAATGAAAAACTGTTTTTT. It specifies CASSTGGYYNEKLFF.

The V gene is TRBV19, the J gene TRBJ1-1; no clear D. The CDR3 is made up of 13 amino acids. Germline V gives CDR1 LNHDA, CDR2 SQIVND (reference sequence). Trimming removed 1 base at V and 7 bases at J, with 10 bases between. In DNA, the CDR3 is TGTGCCAGTAGTATAGGGCCACAAGGTGAAGCTTTCTTT. Its protein is CASSIGPQGEAFF.

The rearrangement uses TRBV27 and TRBJ1-1; D possibly corresponds to TRBD1 (5 bases). Germline CDR1 is MNHEY and CDR2 is SMNVEV (reference sequence). The V gene lost 4 bases and the J gene lost 12 bases, with 21 bases spanning the gap. The CDR3 contains 14 residues. DNA of the CDR3: TGTGCCAGCAGTTCGGACCCAGGGAGGGTCGGATCTTTCTTT. The encoded protein is CASSSDPGRVGSFF.

V usage is TRBV11-2 and J usage is TRBJ1-5; no firm D call. This CDR3 spans 14 amino acids. Germline V gives CDR1 SGHAT, CDR2 FQNNGV. V lost 0 bases and J 4 bases, leaving 7 bases between the germline ends. CDR3 in DNA: TGTGCCAGCAGCTTAGAACCGGTTAATCAGCCCCAGCATTTT. It codes for CASSLEPVNQPQHF.

A single count supports this clone. This rearrangement joins TRBV6-5 to TRBJ1-1; D possibly corresponds to TRBD1 (5 bases). Trimming cost V 5 bases and J 7 bases, with 17 bases left between them. Germline values: CDR1 MNHEY, CDR2 SVGAGI. This CDR3 comprises 14 residues. DNA for the CDR3: TGTGCCAGCAGTCCCAAGGGACCCGCTAATGAAGCTTTCTTT. Translation gives CASSPKGPANEAFF.

The J gene is TRBJ2-1, the V gene TRBV5-1; 11 nucleotides agree with TRBD1. Germline CDR1 is SGHRS and CDR2 is YFSETQ. The CDR3 sequence is 16 residues long. V dropped 2 bases and J dropped 4; count of bases not matched to a gene: 5. In DNA form, the CDR3 reads TGCGCCAGCAGCTTAACCGGGACAGGGGGATACAATGAGCAGTTCTTC. Protein: CASSLTGTGGYNEQFF.

The chain recombines TRBV5-1 with TRBJ2-7, with 9 positions matching TRBD1. The germline gives CDR1 SGHRS, CDR2 YFSETQ. There are 15 residues in the CDR3. V lost 0 bases, J lost 5 bases, and 6 bases stayed unmatched. CDR3 amino acids: CASSLGSGTGHEQYF. The CDR3 DNA follows: TGCGCCAGCAGCTTGGGATCCGGGACAGGGCACGAGCAGTACTTC.

This rearrangement joins TRBV30 to TRBJ2-1; either TRBD1 or TRBD2 may fit D (5 bases each). The CDR3 is 12 residues long. The V gene's germline CDR1 is GTSNPN and CDR2 SVGIG (reference sequence). V gave up 3 bases and J gave up 13 bases, with 16 bases separating them. The CDR3 DNA follows: TGTGCCTGGAGAGCCGGGACGCTCGGACAGTTCTTC. It yields the protein CAWRAGTLGQFF.

The chain couples TRBV7-2 to TRBJ2-5; D is unresolved. V dropped 5 bases and J dropped 10 bases, with 11 bases sitting between them. The CDR3 sequence is 11 residues long. From germline, CDR1 is SGHTA and CDR2 FQGNSA. The DNA for the CDR3 is TGTGCCAGCAGCCGACTCAAGGACCAGTACTTC. Protein product: CASSRLKDQYF. The full variable domain, rest sourced from reference TRBV7-2 and TRBJ2-5, is GAGVSQSPSNKVTEKGKDVELRCDPISGHTALYWYRQSLGQGLEFLIYFQGNSAPDKSGLPSDRFSAERTGGSVSTLTIQRTQQEDSAVYLCASSRLKDQYFGPGTRLLVL.

This chain connects TRBV19 to TRBJ1-2; D call uncertain. Germline CDR1 LNHDA, CDR2 SQIVND (reference sequence). This CDR3 is built from 13 residues. Trimming pared 2 bases from V and 1 base from J, leaving 5 bases between. CDR3 nucleotides: TGTGCCAGTAGTATACCCGATAACTATGGCTACACCTTC. The encoded protein is CASSIPDNYGYTF.

The chain joins TRBV7-3 to TRBJ2-1, with 9 bases identical to TRBD2. The V segment lost 2 bases and the J segment 5 bases; nucleotides outside the gene matches: 7. Germline lookup yields CDR1 SGHTA and CDR2 FQGTGA. The CDR3 consists of 16 residues. CDR3 nucleotide sequence: TGTGCCAGCAGCTTACGAGTAGCGGGAGAAAACAATGAGCAGTTCTTC. Residues: CASSLRVAGENNEQFF.

This chain links TRBV10-3 with TRBJ2-7; D remains unclear. V lost 3 bases, J lost 3 bases, and 9 bases lay in between. The CDR3 loop spans 13 amino acids. Per the germline V gene, CDR1 is ENHRY and CDR2 is SYGVKD. CDR3 residues: CAISEGRHYEQYF. In DNA, the CDR3 is TGTGCCATCAGTGAAGGCAGACACTACGAGCAGTACTTC.

The CDR3 reads CASSLNPRGTIYF. The CDR3 nucleotides read TGTGCCAGCAGCTTAAACCCCCGAGGCACCATATATTTT. The chain couples TRBV7-2 to TRBJ1-3; D uncertain. Trimming stripped 2 bases from V and 9 bases from J, with 11 bases between. Germline V lookup: CDR1 SGHTA, CDR2 FQGNSA. The CDR3 extends over 13 amino acids.

This clone was seen once. The chain combines TRBV4-3 with TRBJ1-2; 9 positions agree with TRBD1. CDR3 length equals 15 residues. Germline lookup yields CDR1 LGHNA and CDR2 YSLEER. J lost 1 base, V lost 6 bases, and 6 bases had no gene match. The CDR3 sequence: CASSAGQGLNYGYTF. The CDR3 nucleotides read TGCGCCAGCAGTGCTGGACAGGGGCTTAACTATGGCTACACCTTC.

The chain couples TRBV6-6 to TRBJ2-5; 7 bases match TRBD1. The junction had 4 bases not matched to a gene; V was cut back by 5 bases and J by 1 base. The CDR3 is 14 residues long. Germline CDR1 reads MNHNY; CDR2 reads SVGAGI (reference sequence). The CDR3 DNA follows: TGTGCCAGCAGTCGACGGGACAGCCAAGAGACCCAGTACTTC. It specifies CASSRRDSQETQYF.

This clone has a handful of counts. In nucleotides, the CDR3 is TGCAGTGCATCGCCAATGGAGACCCAGTACTTC. Protein product: CSASPMETQYF. V usage is TRBV20-1 and J usage is TRBJ2-5; D is unclear. The CDR3 sequence is 11 residues long. The germline V gene has CDR1 DFQATT and CDR2 SNEGSKA (reference sequence). Trimming took off 6 bases at V and 5 bases at J, with 10 bases between the two ends.

Only one count was recorded for this clone. CDR3 DNA: TGTGCCAGCAGTGGCCCGACAGGGACCGGGGAGCTGTTTTTT. This translates into CASSGPTGTGELFF. The chain joins TRBV6-1 to TRBJ2-2; TRBD1 matches 7 bases. Germline V gives CDR1 MNHNS, CDR2 SASEGT. The V gene end was trimmed by 4 bases and the J gene end by 5 bases; junction bases not matched to a gene: 4. This CDR3 is built from 14 residues.

This sequence joins TRBV4-1 and TRBJ2-7, with 7 bases that match TRBD1. Germline V lookup: CDR1 MGHRA, CDR2 YSYEKL. The CDR3 consists of 15 residues. V trimming: 6 bases; J trimming: 2 bases; junction bases outside the gene matches: 10. The CDR3 here is CASRVGQENTYEQYF. The CDR3 coding sequence is TGCGCCAGCAGGGTCGGACAGGAGAATACCTACGAGCAGTACTTC.

V usage is TRBV9 and J usage is TRBJ2-1; D not certain. The CDR3 length is 16 residues. Looked up from germline, CDR1 is SGDLS and CDR2 is YYNGEE. Trimming took off 6 bases at V and 2 bases at J, with 18 bases between the two ends. The DNA for the CDR3 is TGTGCCAGCACCCCCGGTGCTACCGGCACCTACAATGAGCAGTTCTTC. As protein: CASTPGATGTYNEQFF.

The V and J genes are TRBV7-2 and TRBJ2-7; TRBD2 aligns across 13 bases. This CDR3 comprises 19 residues. The ends lost 5 bases at V and 5 bases at J; junction bases unmatched: 18. Germline V gene data show CDR1 as SGHTA and CDR2 as FQGNSA. CDR3 protein: CASSPTPAGTSGALDEQYF. The CDR3 DNA sequence: TGTGCCAGCAGCCCGACACCGGCTGGGACTAGCGGGGCACTTGACGAGCAGTACTTC.

The chain has TRBV6-1 and TRBJ1-5; 7 nucleotides agree with TRBD1. V shed 5 bases, J shed 6 bases, and the junction held 7 bases outside the gene matches. This CDR3 spans 14 amino acids. CDR1 and CDR2 from the germline V gene are MNHNS and SASEGT. The CDR3 sequence is CASSYQGVVQPQHF. The CDR3 nucleotides are TGTGCCAGCAGTTATCAGGGGGTCGTTCAGCCCCAGCATTTT.

The chain employs TRBV7-2 and TRBJ1-3; D not certain. This CDR3 contains 15 residues. With 2 bases removed from V and 4 bases from J, the gap between germline ends came to 12 bases. Per germline, CDR1 SGHTA and CDR2 FQGNSA. CDR3 DNA sequence: TGTGCCAGCAGCTTAAACTCGCCTCCGGGAAACACCATATATTTT. This gives the protein CASSLNSPPGNTIYF.

V is TRBV7-2 and J is TRBJ1-2, with D possibly being TRBD1 (5 bases). Germline values: CDR1 SGHTA, CDR2 FQGNSA. Trimming removed 1 base at V and 3 bases at J, with 18 bases between. The CDR3 runs 17 residues. The CDR3 DNA follows: TGTGCCAGCAGCTTAGATGGAAAGACAGTCCGATACTATGGCTACACCTTC. The encoded protein is CASSLDGKTVRYYGYTF.